Listed below are T cell receptor beta chains from one sample, sequenced in a study of OX40 agonist ivuxolimab in advanced cancers. The method was immunoSEQ multiplex PCR; TCRdb's version includes in-frame clones alone and lacks a portion of them. Seen here are 65,000 to 80,000 clones, around 86% observed once, and the top ten hold around 0.8%. Sample: CD4+ or CD8+ T cells sorted from blood, taken in a trial of the OX40 agonist ivuxolimab. The receptors originated from an adult with an advanced solid tumor such as melanoma, head and neck, liver or kidney cancer. Both conserved end residues are part of each CDR3. Fields, in order: V gene, D gene, J gene, CDR3 protein. D genes are given only for firm matches.

TRBV5-1	TRBD1	TRBJ2-1	CASSIEGASYNEQFF
TRBV7-2	NA	TRBJ1-2	CASSSPTALNYGYTF
TRBV18	NA	TRBJ1-2	CASSPPGRIYGYTF
TRBV6-5	NA	TRBJ2-5	CASSLRSNQETQYF
TRBV6-6	NA	TRBJ2-6	CASSYGRGSGANVLTF
TRBV9	NA	TRBJ2-3	CASSVVSGSPDTQYF
TRBV6-1	TRBD1	TRBJ2-2	CASSEAPGQGRGTGELFF
TRBV7-3	NA	TRBJ2-3	CASSPHTTLSGTDTQYF
TRBV21-1	NA	TRBJ2-1	CASSKGRELAGPYNEQFF
TRBV5-4	TRBD1	TRBJ2-1	CASSSGTGGYNEQFF
TRBV18	NA	TRBJ1-6	CASSPPFPDRRFGNSPLHF
TRBV29-1	TRBD1	TRBJ1-4	CSGGTDEKLFF
TRBV7-9	TRBD1	TRBJ1-2	CASSLGADRIYGYTF
TRBV10-2	TRBD2	TRBJ2-7	CASSGWGLADSYEQYF
TRBV4-2	TRBD1	TRBJ1-2	CASSQAGTGPYGYTF
TRBV18	NA	TRBJ2-3	CASSPAREDTQYF
TRBV7-3	NA	TRBJ1-3	CASSLSPAGVGNTIYF
TRBV7-2	NA	TRBJ2-6	CASSLAVQAGANVLTF
TRBV9	NA	TRBJ1-1	CASSVGEGRTEAFF
TRBV19	NA	TRBJ1-5	CASSWQNQPQHF
TRBV29-1	TRBD1	TRBJ2-1	CSVPDRAPYNEQFF
TRBV9	NA	TRBJ2-3	CASSIRLADTQYF
TRBV5-1	TRBD1	TRBJ1-6	CASTASRQGQSPLHF
TRBV19	TRBD1	TRBJ2-2	CASSPRTGLTGELFF
TRBV4-3	NA	TRBJ2-1	CASSQNHGSYNEQFF
TRBV2	NA	TRBJ1-2	CASSNSEHYGYTF
TRBV29-1	NA	TRBJ2-7	CSVEGAFGARSYEQYF
TRBV5-6	NA	TRBJ1-6	CASSGDWSSPLHF
TRBV4-1	NA	TRBJ1-5	CASSQPYQPQHF
TRBV7-3	NA	TRBJ1-2	CASSPEGGYGYTF
TRBV6-5	TRBD1	TRBJ2-3	CASSYAQGAKTDTQYF
TRBV11-2	NA	TRBJ2-1	CASSLGRAFYNEQFF
TRBV2	TRBD2	TRBJ2-5	CASSGGASGKQETQYF
TRBV5-1	NA	TRBJ1-1	CASSLDRAGTEAFF
TRBV2	NA	TRBJ2-5	CASSEDWQETQYF
TRBV28	TRBD2	TRBJ2-1	CASSLAGVKGDEQFF
TRBV19	NA	TRBJ1-1	CASSIRDTEAFF
TRBV7-9	NA	TRBJ2-1	CASSPDRGGWKDEQFF
TRBV15	TRBD1	TRBJ2-1	CATSRQGANEQFF
TRBV7-9	NA	TRBJ2-7	CASSLVALEQYF
TRBV19	TRBD1	TRBJ1-1	CASSTTGGNTEAFF
TRBV29-1	NA	TRBJ2-3	CSVETTGTDTQYF
TRBV9	TRBD2	TRBJ2-1	CASSVVAGGNEQFF
TRBV6-6	NA	TRBJ2-7	CASSYPGTYEQYF
TRBV6-1	NA	TRBJ1-1	CASSNNRANTEAFF
TRBV4-1	NA	TRBJ1-2	CASSQDKGRDGYTF
TRBV6-5	NA	TRBJ1-2	CASSPTVQSYGYTF
TRBV30	NA	TRBJ1-5	CAWRPDRNQPQHF